A selection of T cell receptor beta chains follows, all from one sample in a study of multiple sclerosis patients with progressive multifocal leukoencephalopathy. This table comes from immunoSEQ multiplex PCR, and its TCRdb copy is limited to in-frame clones, with some not included. The sample carries some 28,000 clones, about 85% recorded once. The sequencing here drew on PBMCs, taken from a patient treated with natalizumab. These receptors originate from a young woman with progressive multifocal leukoencephalopathy. Each CDR3 is given with its conserved first and last residue. A D gene is named only where the DNA matches it firmly. Size values are once, few and many counts, or a class for expanded clones, and some rows have none.

D,size,J,V,DNA,CDR3
.,.,TRBJ2-7,TRBV7-3,TGTGCCAGCAGCCAAGGCCCGGGACCCTACGAGCAGTACTTC,CASSQGPGPYEQYF
.,.,TRBJ2-5,TRBV5-7,TGTGCCAGCAGCCCTCAAGGACACCAAGAGACCCAGTACTTC,CASSPQGHQETQYF
.,.,TRBJ2-7,TRBV6-1,TGTGCCAGCCGGAGGGCCACCCGCTCCTACGAGCAGTACTTC,CASRRATRSYEQYF
.,few,TRBJ2-3,TRBV29-1,TGCAGCGTTGGGGTGGATGGGGACACAGATACGCAGTATTTT,CSVGVDGDTDTQYF
.,.,TRBJ1-4,TRBV15,TGTGCCACCAGCAGAGATGGGGGCTTGAGTGAAAAACTGTTTTTT,CATSRDGGLSEKLFF
.,.,TRBJ1-5,TRBV30,TGTGCCTGGAGGGATACACAGGGTCGACAGCCCCAGCATTTT,CAWRDTQGRQPQHF
.,.,TRBJ2-2,TRBV7-8,TGTGCCAGCAGCGAGGGGACGCCTGCGAACACCGGGGAGCTGTTTTTT,CASSEGTPANTGELFF
TRBD1,.,TRBJ1-1,TRBV5-1,TGCGCCAGCAGCCAGGGACAGTTGAACACTGAAGCTTTCTTT,CASSQGQLNTEAFF
.,.,TRBJ2-2,TRBV11-1,TGTGCCAGCAGCCCCGGACTGGCCACCGGGGAGCTGTTTTTT,CASSPGLATGELFF
.,.,TRBJ2-7,TRBV23-1,TGCGCCAGCAGTCAAACCCCTCCTGAGGGCTACGAGCAGTACTTC,CASSQTPPEGYEQYF
.,.,TRBJ1-1,TRBV5-4,TGTGCCAGCAGCCAAGCCCGGGGGAGGGCTGAAGCTTTCTTT,CASSQARGRAEAFF
TRBD1,.,TRBJ2-7,TRBV30,TGTGCCTGGAGTCACGGGACAGGGGAAGGGTACGAGCAGTACTTC,CAWSHGTGEGYEQYF
TRBD1,.,TRBJ2-7,TRBV6-1,TGTGCCAGCTGGGAGACAGGGCGAGGCGAGCAGTACTTC,CASWETGRGEQYF
TRBD1,.,TRBJ2-7,TRBV5-1,TGCGCCAGCAGCCCTGGACAGGCCGCCTCCCACGAGCAGTACTTC,CASSPGQAASHEQYF
TRBD2,.,TRBJ2-1,TRBV15,TGTGCCACCAGCCGGGGAGGGAGTAGTGAGCAGTTCTTC,CATSRGGSSEQFF
.,.,TRBJ1-5,TRBV27,TGTGCCAGCAGTTTATGGTGGACAGAACCCAATCAGCCCCAGCATTTT,CASSLWWTEPNQPQHF
.,.,TRBJ2-3,TRBV5-1,TGCGCCAGCAGCTTGGAAGGAGATACGCAGTATTTT,CASSLEGDTQYF
TRBD1,.,TRBJ2-7,TRBV11-3,TGTGCCAGCGGCCCCGGACAGGGGGAGGGCTACGAGCAGTACTTC,CASGPGQGEGYEQYF
.,few,TRBJ2-7,TRBV2,TGTGCCAGCAGCGAGGAGTTCTCCTACGAGCAGTACTTC,CASSEEFSYEQYF
.,.,TRBJ2-5,TRBV10-3,TGTGCCGTCCGGGCCGAAGGGGACGAGACCCAGTACTTC,CAVRAEGDETQYF
.,.,TRBJ2-7,TRBV6-5,TGTGCCAGCACCCGGTCCCGGCTCTCCTACGAGCAGTACTTC,CASTRSRLSYEQYF
TRBD1,.,TRBJ2-3,TRBV6-4,TGTGCCAGCAGTGAAGGGGGCGCCGAAACAGATACGCAGTATTTT,CASSEGGAETDTQYF
.,.,TRBJ1-2,TRBV10-2,TGCGCCAGCAGTGAATGGAGGGGACGTGGCTACACCTTC,CASSEWRGRGYTF
.,.,TRBJ2-7,TRBV28,TGTGCCAGCAGTTTGGTAGTGGGCGAGCAGTACTTC,CASSLVVGEQYF
.,few,TRBJ2-7,TRBV5-1,TGCGCCAGCAGCTTTGCGATAGCGGAGAGGGGGAGGGCCTACGAGCAGTACTTC,CASSFAIAERGRAYEQYF
.,.,TRBJ1-4,TRBV5-1,TGCGCCAGCAGCCTTGGGACGGTCAATGAAAAACTGTTTTTT,CASSLGTVNEKLFF
.,.,TRBJ1-1,TRBV6-5,TGTGCCAGCAGTTACGTCGGGACTGATAACACTGAAGCTTTCTTT,CASSYVGTDNTEAFF
.,.,TRBJ1-1,TRBV29-1,TGCAGCGTTGTGTATGTTGAAGCTTTCTTT,CSVVYVEAFF
.,.,TRBJ2-3,TRBV2,TGTGCCAGCAGTCAGGGGACTACCGCGGGTGGGACGCAGTATTTT,CASSQGTTAGGTQYF
.,.,TRBJ1-2,TRBV7-9,TGTGCCAGCAGCCCGACCACCAACTATGGCTACACCTTC,CASSPTTNYGYTF
TRBD2,medium-sized,TRBJ2-1,TRBV5-6,TGTGCCAGCAGCCTGGCCAGCGGGGCTAACAATGAGCAGTTCTTC,CASSLASGANNEQFF
.,.,TRBJ2-5,TRBV19,TGTGCCAGTAGTGCCCCCGGACGTGCAGAGACCCAGTACTTC,CASSAPGRAETQYF
.,.,TRBJ1-2,TRBV27,TGTGCCAGCAGTTTTGGTCAAGGAGGGGGCTACACCTTC,CASSFGQGGGYTF
TRBD2,.,TRBJ2-1,TRBV19,TGTGCCAGTAGTATAGAACTAGCGGGGAGCAATGAGCAGTTCTTC,CASSIELAGSNEQFF
.,.,TRBJ1-5,TRBV15,TGTGCCACCAGCAGGAGAGGGCAGGGCCAATATAATCAGCCCCAGCATTTT,CATSRRGQGQYNQPQHF
TRBD1,.,TRBJ1-1,TRBV9,TGTGCCAGCAGCGCAGGACAGGGGGCTATCACTGAAGCTTTCTTT,CASSAGQGAITEAFF
.,.,TRBJ2-4,TRBV11-3,TGTGCCAGCAGCCAGGGGTGGACCAAAAACATTCAGTACTTC,CASSQGWTKNIQYF
.,.,TRBJ2-1,TRBV5-1,TGCGCCAGCAGCTTGGTGACTAGGCCGAGGGAGCAGTTCTTC,CASSLVTRPREQFF
.,.,TRBJ2-2,TRBV5-1,TGCGCCAGCAGCTTGGGCACCTCAGGCACCGGGGAGCTGTTTTTT,CASSLGTSGTGELFF
.,.,TRBJ1-1,TRBV5-1,TGCGCCAGCAGCCCAGGGACGGGGAACACTGAAGCTTTCTTT,CASSPGTGNTEAFF
.,.,TRBJ1-3,TRBV4-1,TGCGCCAGCAGCCGAAACTTAGGGGAGGGAAACACCATATATTTT,CASSRNLGEGNTIYF
TRBD1,.,TRBJ2-7,TRBV5-4,TGTGCCAGCAGCTTTCCGGGACAGGGGGACGAGCAGTACTTC,CASSFPGQGDEQYF
.,few,TRBJ2-5,TRBV15,TGTGCCACCAGCCTCGAACAAGAGACCCAGTACTTC,CATSLEQETQYF
TRBD2,.,TRBJ2-7,TRBV2,TGTGCCAGCAGTGAAGTTGCGGGAGGATCTTACGAGCAGTACTTC,CASSEVAGGSYEQYF
TRBD2,.,TRBJ2-3,TRBV6-1,TGTGCCAGCGGGACTAGCGGGAGGACCACAGATACGCAGTATTTT,CASGTSGRTTDTQYF
.,few,TRBJ2-7,TRBV18,TGTGCCAGCTCACCGGACGGCCTTCGGCAGAACTTC,CASSPDGLRQNF
.,.,TRBJ2-5,TRBV4-3,TGCGCCAGCAGCCAAGATGGAGGGGGCCAAGAGACCCAGTACTTC,CASSQDGGGQETQYF
.,once,TRBJ1-3,TRBV7-9,TGTGCCAGCAGCCCCCAAGGGGCCTCTGGAAACACCATATATTTT,CASSPQGASGNTIYF
.,.,TRBJ1-6,TRBV7-9,TGTGCCAGCAGCTCCCGGGACGGAGGCTACCATAATTCACCCCTCCACTTT,CASSSRDGGYHNSPLHF
.,.,TRBJ2-7,TRBV7-2,TGTGCCAGCAGCTTAGCGGGACAAGTCTACGAGCAGTACTTC,CASSLAGQVYEQYF
TRBD1,.,TRBJ1-2,TRBV2,TGTGCCAGCAGGGGACAGGGAATCACTGGCTACACCTTC,CASRGQGITGYTF
TRBD1,.,TRBJ2-5,TRBV20-1,TGCAGTGCTTGGGACAGTGAGACCCAGTACTTC,CSAWDSETQYF
TRBD1,.,TRBJ2-2,TRBV10-3,TGTGCCATCACGCAGGGGGCTTCGGGCACCGGGGAGCTGTTTTTT,CAITQGASGTGELFF
.,.,TRBJ2-3,TRBV6-5,TGTGCCAGCAGTTCACCGGGCACAGATACGCAGTATTTT,CASSSPGTDTQYF
TRBD2,.,TRBJ2-1,TRBV7-9,TGTGCCAGCAGCTTACTAGCGGGGGGTATGGACAATGAGCAGTTCTTC,CASSLLAGGMDNEQFF
.,.,TRBJ1-1,TRBV4-2,TGTGCCAGCAGCCCGTTTCTGAACACTGAAGCTTTCTTT,CASSPFLNTEAFF
.,once,TRBJ2-3,TRBV4-2,TGTGCCAGCAGCCGGGACCCAGGCACAGATACGCAGTATTTT,CASSRDPGTDTQYF
TRBD1,.,TRBJ1-2,TRBV9,TGTGCCAGCAGCGGGACAGGGGGCTCGAACTATGGCTACACCTTC,CASSGTGGSNYGYTF
.,.,TRBJ2-1,TRBV2,TGTGCCAGCAGTGCGGCGTTCCCTGGGAACAATGAGCAGTTCTTC,CASSAAFPGNNEQFF